A single sample is the source of the 4 T cell receptor beta chains below, sequenced in a study of breast tumors, draining lymph nodes, adjacent tissues. MiXCR was run by TCRdb on the multiplex PCR reads, yielding one entry per CDR3 protein. Here the sample spans approximately 22,000 distinct CDR3 sequences, 64% being singletons. Material for sequencing was tumor-adjacent breast tissue. All receptors derive from a female donor with breast cancer. Some clones in this sample may be carry-over from other donors' samples.

The CDR3 nucleotides are TGCAGTGCTAAGTCGGGGGTAGGTCAGCCCCAGCATTTT. Translated, it gives CSAKSGVGQPQHF. This sequence joins TRBV20-1 and TRBJ1-5; D is possibly TRBD1 (5 bases). Germline values: CDR1 DFQATT, CDR2 SNEGSKA (reference sequence). The CDR3 length is 13 residues. V shed 4 bases and J shed 6 bases, with 13 bases lying between them.

Many counts were recorded for this clonotype. This may come from a read error, since a much larger clone is one base off. This chain connects TRBV27 to TRBJ2-1; no definite D call. From germline, CDR1 is MNHEY and CDR2 SMNVEV (reference sequence). The CDR3 extends over 14 amino acids. CDR3 amino acids: CASSLSSSHNERFF. The CDR3, as DNA: TGTGCCAGCAGTCTCAGCTCCTCCCACAATGAGCGGTTCTTC.

This clonotype was recorded many times. The J gene is TRBJ2-5, the V gene TRBV3-1; no firm D call. Trimming shortened V by 0 bases and J by 5 bases, and 1 base separated the two germline ends. Germline values: CDR1 LGHDT, CDR2 YNNKEL (reference sequence). The CDR3 is made up of 11 amino acids. The CDR3 region is CASSQEETQYF. CDR3 nucleotides: TGTGCCAGCAGCCAAGAGGAGACCCAGTACTTC.

V and J are TRBV7-2 and TRBJ2-1; D is unclear. V was cut by 2 bases and J by 3 bases, with 8 bases left in between. The CDR3 consists of 14 residues. Germline CDR1 reads SGHTA; CDR2 reads FQGNSA. CDR3 loop: CASSLTANYNEQFF. The CDR3 nucleotides are TGTGCCAGCAGCTTAACGGCAAACTACAATGAGCAGTTCTTC.